The 25 T cell receptor beta chains reported below all come from one sample, sequenced in a study of early T cells in non-severe SARS-CoV-2 infection. TCRdb fed the 5' RACE reads into MiXCR, producing one record per CDR3 protein. Of about 97,000 distinct CDR3 sequences detected, approximately 11% appear once; the ten largest clones hold roughly 4.5%. The sequenced sample was whole blood, obtained at baseline. These receptors all come from an adult who was a healthcare worker with PCR-confirmed SARS-CoV-2 infection or an uninfected control (not recorded which).

This clonotype was detected many times. The genes are TRBV29-1 and TRBJ2-3; D is tentatively TRBD1 or TRBD2 (6 bases each). V lost 6 bases, J lost 6 bases, and 16 bases lay in between. Per germline, CDR1 SQVTM and CDR2 ANQGSEA. The length of the CDR3 is 13 residues. The DNA of the CDR3 is TGCAGCGTCCAACCGGGGGCCAGGGATACGCAGTATTTT. This encodes CSVQPGARDTQYF.

This clonotype was seen a handful of times. The chain carries TRBV12-3 or TRBV12-4 and TRBJ1-1; no clear D gene. Deletions cut 3 bases from V and 0 bases from J, with 14 bases between. CDR3 length: 16 amino acids. The CDR3 loop reads CASSLGVWGMNTEAFF. The CDR3 DNA sequence: TGTGCCAGCAGTTTGGGCGTGTGGGGAATGAACACTGAAGCTTTCTTT.

This chain joins TRBV12-5 and TRBJ1-5; D unclear. Germline assignment: CDR1 LGHNT and CDR2 FRNRAP. The CDR3 loop spans 15 amino acids. V lost 7 bases, J lost 4 bases, and 17 bases lay in between. The CDR3 bases are TGTGCTAGTGTTCCCCTTTGGGGAGCTAATCAGCCCCAGCATTTT. Protein product: CASVPLWGANQPQHF.

This clonotype showed up many times. V usage is TRBV27 and J usage is TRBJ2-1, with 7 bases that match TRBD1. Per the germline V gene, CDR1 is MNHEY and CDR2 is SMNVEV (reference sequence). CDR3 length: 15 residues. With V trimmed by 5 bases and J by 8 bases, 12 bases remained unmatched. The chain's CDR3 is CASSHRGRPSDEQFF. The DNA of the CDR3 is TGTGCCAGCAGTCACAGGGGCCGCCCGTCGGATGAGCAGTTCTTC.

This clonotype was detected many times. CDR3: CASSRDRLYTEAFF. CDR3 nucleotide sequence: TGTGCCAGCAGCCGTGACAGGCTATACACTGAAGCTTTCTTT. The genes are TRBV11-1 and TRBJ1-1, with a possible D match to TRBD1 (6 bases). Trimming left V 5 bases short and J 3 bases short, with 13 bases between. The CDR3 runs 14 residues. Germline CDR1 and CDR2: SGHAT and FQDESV (reference sequence).

The genes are TRBV2 and TRBJ1-5; no firm D call. CDR3 length: 12 residues. Per germline, CDR1 SNHLY and CDR2 FYNNEI. Trimming pared 4 bases from V and 10 bases from J, leaving 11 bases between. This CDR3 is CASSALDPPQHF. The CDR3 DNA sequence: TGTGCCAGCAGTGCCCTAGACCCACCCCAGCATTTT.

This chain joins TRBV10-3 and TRBJ2-7; unclear D gene. The CDR3 contains 11 residues. CDR1 is ENHRY and CDR2 is SYGVKD in the germline V gene. Trimming took 2 bases from V and 3 from J, leaving 2 bases between them. Here the CDR3 reads CAISERYEQYF. The CDR3 DNA is TGTGCCATCAGTGAGCGCTACGAGCAGTACTTC.

Only a few counts were recorded for this clonotype. J is TRBJ2-3 and V is TRBV5-5, with no clear D. Germline V gives CDR1 SGHKS, CDR2 YYEKEE (reference sequence). The CDR3 is made up of 16 amino acids. The V gene lost 4 bases and the J gene lost 0 bases, with 15 bases spanning the gap. The CDR3 spells CASSDLTMSSTDTQYF. CDR3 DNA sequence: TGTGCCAGCAGCGACCTCACTATGAGCAGCACAGATACGCAGTATTTT.

Of note for this clonotype: Given a much more abundant clone one base away, this may be a read error. The V call is TRBV6-5, the J call TRBJ1-4, with 8 bases fitting TRBD1. Germline lookup yields CDR1 MNHEY and CDR2 SVGAGI. The CDR3 is 15 amino acids. The trim removed 7 bases at V and 5 bases at J, leaving 9 bases unmatched. The CDR3 nucleotides read TGTGCCAGCAACAAATCAGGGGGCGCAAATGAAAAACTGTTTTTT. This encodes CASNKSGGANEKLFF.

Ten or more counts support this clonotype. This chain uses TRBV29-1 with TRBJ2-7, with 7 bases fitting TRBD2. V lost 8 bases to trimming and J lost 0 bases; unmatched junction nucleotides: 16. The CDR3 is 16 residues long. Germline lookup yields CDR1 SQVTM and CDR2 ANQGSEA. The CDR3 loop is CSTSGIAGTSSYEQYF. The CDR3 DNA follows: TGCAGCACCTCAGGGATAGCGGGTACCAGCTCCTACGAGCAGTACTTC.

This clonotype has ten or more counts. This chain's CDR3 is CASTEAGRANTEAFF. The CDR3 DNA reads as TGTGCCAGCACAGAAGCGGGCAGGGCGAACACTGAAGCTTTCTTT. The chain is built from TRBV12-3 or TRBV12-4 and TRBJ1-1, with D perhaps matching TRBD1 (5 bases). The CDR3 sequence is 15 residues long. V shed 7 bases and J shed 1 base, with 16 bases lying between them.

This clonotype was seen more than once but under ten times. The V call is TRBV12-5, the J call TRBJ2-7; D gene unclear. The CDR3 is 13 residues long. Germline values: CDR1 LGHNT, CDR2 FRNRAP. The V gene lost 8 bases and the J gene lost 5 bases, with 16 bases spanning the gap. DNA of the CDR3: TGTGCTAGTTGTCGGTCTTACCCCAACGAGCAGTACTTC. This translates into CASCRSYPNEQYF.

This clonotype was observed a handful of times. V gene TRBV27 combines with J gene TRBJ2-7, with D possibly TRBD2 on 6 matching bases. Germline-derived CDR1 and CDR2 are MNHEY and SMNVEV (reference sequence). Trimming removed 3 bases from V and 4 bases from J, with 10 bases in between. The CDR3 contains 13 residues. Here the CDR3 reads CASSLEGPYEQYF. The CDR3, as DNA: TGTGCCAGCAGTTTGGAGGGGCCTTACGAGCAGTACTTC.

This clonotype was seen a few times. V is TRBV30 and J is TRBJ2-7; D call uncertain. The germline V and J ends were trimmed by 0 bases and 4 bases, with 10 bases remaining between them. The CDR3 loop spans 13 amino acids. CDR1 GTSNPN and CDR2 SVGIG come from the germline V gene (reference sequence). Written as DNA, the CDR3 is TGTGCCTGGAGTGTACGTCACGGTTACGAGCAGTACTTC. Translation gives CAWSVRHGYEQYF.

The genes are TRBV3-1 and TRBJ2-2, with 8 bases matching TRBD1. Losses at the gene ends were 1 base for V and 0 bases for J; bases not matched to a gene: 1. The germline gives CDR1 LGHDT, CDR2 YNNKEL (reference sequence). The CDR3 is 16 amino acids. The CDR3 nucleotides are TGTGCCAGCAGCCAAGGGACAGGGTCGAACACCGGGGAGCTGTTTTTT. It translates to CASSQGTGSNTGELFF. Combining the CDR3 with reference TRBV3-1 and TRBJ2-2 gives the whole variable domain DTAVSQTPKYLVTQMGNDKSIKCEQNLGHDTMYWYKQDSKKFLKIMFSYNNKELIINETVPNRFSPKSPDKAHLNLHINSLELGDSAVYFCASSQGTGSNTGELFFGEGSRLTVL.

V usage is TRBV7-9 and J usage is TRBJ2-1; 11 bases map to TRBD2. Germline loops: CDR1 SEHNR, CDR2 FQNEAQ (reference sequence). V lost 2 bases to trimming and J lost 7 bases; unmatched junction nucleotides: 7. CDR3 length: 16 amino acids. The DNA of the CDR3 is TGTGCCAGCAGCTTAAGTCTAGCGGGAGGTACGAATGAGCAGTTCTTC. Protein sequence: CASSLSLAGGTNEQFF.

The chain uses TRBV29-1 and TRBJ1-2; weak D call: TRBD1 (6 bases). Deletions cut 6 bases from V and 2 bases from J, with 13 bases between. The CDR3 extends over 13 amino acids. Germline-derived CDR1 and CDR2 are SQVTM and ANQGSEA. CDR3 sequence: CSVADSFNYGYTF. The CDR3 DNA reads TGCAGCGTGGCGGACAGTTTCAACTATGGCTACACCTTC.

This clonotype was counted a few times. The chain uses TRBV11-2 and TRBJ2-1, with 7 bases matching TRBD2. The CDR3 is made up of 16 amino acids. Germline V gene data show CDR1 as SGHAT and CDR2 as FQNNGV. J gave up 0 bases and V 4 bases, and 6 bases lay outside the gene matches. This chain's CDR3 is CASSSHGGDSYNEQFF. As DNA, the CDR3 is TGTGCCAGCAGCTCTCATGGGGGGGACTCCTACAATGAGCAGTTCTTC.

This clonotype was observed a few times. This chain uses TRBV27 with TRBJ2-2, with 8 nucleotides matching TRBD2. J gave up 3 bases and V 6 bases, and 12 bases lay outside the gene matches. The CDR3 has 17 amino acids. In germline, CDR1 is MNHEY, CDR2 SMNVEV (reference sequence). The CDR3 bases are TGTGCCAGCAGCCACTATGTAGCGGGGCCCCACACCGGGGAGCTGTTTTTT. Translating gives CASSHYVAGPHTGELFF.

This clonotype was seen more than once but under ten times. The J gene is TRBJ1-1, the V gene TRBV2; 9 nucleotides match TRBD1. Germline CDR1 reads SNHLY; CDR2 reads FYNNEI. V trimming: 6 bases; J trimming: 5 bases; junction bases outside the gene matches: 1. The CDR3 length is 12 residues. CDR3 sequence reads: CASRGQGTEAFF. The CDR3 nucleotides read TGTGCCAGCAGAGGACAGGGGACTGAAGCTTTCTTT.

The V and J genes are TRBV30 and TRBJ1-5; 8 nucleotides align to TRBD1. Trimming took 6 bases from V and 7 from J; bases not matched to a gene: 8. CDR3 length equals 13 residues. Germline assignment: CDR1 GTSNPN and CDR2 SVGIG (reference sequence). CDR3 in DNA: TGTGCCTGCTGCGGCAGGGGGCGGCAGCCCCAGCATTTT. This codes for CACCGRGRQPQHF.

For the CDR3, the DNA is TGTGCCAGCAGTTACACGGAGAACACTGAAGCTTTCTTT. It translates to CASSYTENTEAFF. V and J are TRBV6-2 or TRBV6-3 and TRBJ1-1; no reliable D call. Trimming stripped 2 bases from V and 1 base from J, with 5 bases between. This CDR3 has 13 amino acids. Looked up from germline, CDR1 is MNHEY and CDR2 is SVGEGT.

At least ten counts were recorded for this clonotype. Given the absence of the conserved phenylalanine or tryptophan at the CDR3 end, a read error is likely. This chain joins TRBV7-2 and TRBJ1-5; weak D call: TRBD1 (6 bases). CDR1 is SGHTA, CDR2 FQGNSA, per germline. V lost 4 bases to trimming and J lost 3 bases, with 10 bases between them. This CDR3 region has 14 residues. In DNA form, the CDR3 reads TGTGCCAGCAGCTCAGGGGCCATCAATCAGCCCCAGCATCTT. It codes for CASSSGAINQPQHL.

This clonotype showed up just a few times. V usage is TRBV20-1 and J usage is TRBJ1-5; 8 bases match TRBD1. This CDR3 region has 14 residues. V shed 3 bases and J 3 bases; nucleotides not matched to a gene: 4. Germline CDR1 and CDR2: DFQATT and SNEGSKA (reference sequence). The DNA for the CDR3 is TGCAGTGCTAGGTCAGGGGGCCCCAATCAGCCCCAGCATTTT. Translated: CSARSGGPNQPQHF.

In DNA, the CDR3 is TGTGCCAGCTCACTCAGCCAAGGGACAGCCTCGAACACCGGGGAGCTGTTTTTT. Protein product: CASSLSQGTASNTGELFF. The chain joins TRBV18 to TRBJ2-2, with TRBD1 identical over 7 bases. Germline CDR1 reads KGHSH; CDR2 reads LQKENI. V dropped 4 bases and J dropped 0; count of bases not matched to a gene: 11. The CDR3 is made up of 18 amino acids.